The 10 T cell receptor beta chains presented below share a single source sample, sequenced in a study of shared T cell receptors in the human thymus. Only in-frame clones appear in the TCRdb table, and some are missing; sequencing was by immunoSEQ multiplex PCR. The table records a few hundred thousand clones, roughly 94% of them present only once. Sequenced sample: thymocytes. Receptors were obtained from a human donor.

The chain carries TRBV12-5 and TRBJ1-3; D uncertain. The V and J ends lost 3 bases and 3 bases respectively, with 24 bases between them. The CDR3 loop spans 19 amino acids. The germline V gene encodes CDR1 LGHNT and CDR2 FRNRAP. In DNA, the CDR3 is TGTGCTAGTGGTTTCCCCCTTAGTGTGGTTGGGCTCTGTGGAAACACCATATATTTT. It codes for CASGFPLSVVGLCGNTIYF.

This chain links TRBV25-1 with TRBJ1-1; a possible D gene is TRBD1 (6 bases). Deletions cut 4 bases from V and 5 bases from J, with 17 bases between. Germline values: CDR1 MGHDK, CDR2 SYGVNS. The CDR3 consists of 15 residues. The CDR3 bases are TGTGCCAGCAGTGGGAGGGGGGGGTGGAAGACTGAAGCTTTCTTT. Protein: CASSGRGGWKTEAFF.

The chain carries TRBV7-2 and TRBJ2-1; 11 bases agree with TRBD2. Germline CDR1 reads SGHTA; CDR2 reads FQGNSA. With V trimmed by 2 bases and J by 7 bases, 10 bases remained unmatched. The CDR3 sequence is 17 residues long. CDR3 amino acids: CASSLPRLAGTVNEQFF. The CDR3 DNA follows: TGTGCCAGCAGCTTACCAAGACTAGCGGGAACTGTGAATGAGCAGTTCTTC.

The genes are TRBV5-1 and TRBJ2-2; perhaps TRBD1 as D (6 bases). This CDR3 has 15 residues. The germline V gene has CDR1 SGHRS and CDR2 YFSETQ. Trimming took off 1 base at V and 3 bases at J, with 10 bases between the two ends. The CDR3 nucleotides are TGCGCCAGCAGCTTGAGCAGGGGTTACACCGGGGAGCTGTTTTTT. It is translated as CASSLSRGYTGELFF. The variable domain in full, with the rest retrieved from reference TRBV5-1 and TRBJ2-2, is KAGVTQTPRYLIKTRGQQVTLSCSPISGHRSVSWYQQTPGQGLQFLFEYFSETQRNKGNFPGRFSGRQFSNSRSEMNVSTLELGDSALYLCASSLSRGYTGELFFGEGSRLTVL.

This clone was detected once. The chain employs TRBV7-9 and TRBJ2-3, with 10 nucleotides matching TRBD2. The CDR3 length is 16 residues. The germline CDR1 and CDR2 sequences are SEHNR and FQNEAQ (reference sequence). V lost 0 bases, J lost 5 bases, and 5 bases stayed unmatched. CDR3 bases: TGTGCCAGCAGCTTAGCGCCAGCGGGAGGGAGAGATACGCAGTATTTT. It encodes CASSLAPAGGRDTQYF.

The chain uses TRBV30 and TRBJ1-5; weak D call: TRBD1 (5 bases). CDR3 size: 15 residues. Trimming removed 0 bases from V and 4 bases from J, with 13 bases in between. The germline gives CDR1 GTSNPN, CDR2 SVGIG (reference sequence). This chain's CDR3 is CAWSVPGGRNQPQHF. DNA for the CDR3: TGTGCCTGGAGTGTGCCGGGGGGTAGGAATCAGCCCCAGCATTTT.

The chain couples TRBV10-2 to TRBJ1-2, with 8 bases aligning to TRBD1. Germline-derived CDR1 and CDR2 are WSHSY and SAAADI. The CDR3 spans 12 residues. V was pared by 6 bases and J by 10 bases, with 7 bases of the junction left unmatched. The CDR3 DNA follows: TGCGCCAGCAGCGTGGGACAGGAAACCTACACCTTC. It encodes CASSVGQETYTF.

This chain links TRBV12-5 with TRBJ1-2, with TRBD1 matching 9 bases. Losses at the gene ends were 2 bases for V and 3 bases for J; bases not matched to a gene: 4. This CDR3 contains 15 residues. Germline V gene lookup returns CDR1 LGHNT and CDR2 FRNRAP. The CDR3 is CASGLRQGDDYGYTF. The CDR3 nucleotides read TGTGCTAGTGGTTTGCGACAGGGGGATGACTATGGCTACACCTTC.

This chain uses TRBV11-2 with TRBJ2-7; D unclear. Trimming cost V 5 bases and J 2 bases, with 16 bases left between them. The CDR3 has 15 amino acids. CDR1 is SGHAT and CDR2 is FQNNGV in the germline V gene. CDR3 amino acids: CASSLGMANTYEQYF. The CDR3 DNA is TGTGCCAGCAGCCTAGGGATGGCCAACACCTACGAGCAGTACTTC.

This clone occurred once. V is TRBV7-9 and J is TRBJ2-2, with 10 bases aligning to TRBD2. Germline lookup yields CDR1 SEHNR and CDR2 FQNEAQ (reference sequence). V lost 2 bases, J lost 7 bases, and 7 bases stayed unmatched. The CDR3 spans 16 residues. The CDR3: CASSLSSSGSHGELFF. The DNA for the CDR3 is TGTGCCAGCAGCTTATCCTCTAGCGGGAGCCACGGGGAGCTGTTTTTT.